This T cell receptor (beta chain) was identified in a study of blood T cell repertoires in COVID-19. Study summary: In each case, the material was cDNA or gDNA derived from T cells, B-cell-depleted T cells, or PBMCs.

Germline V CDR1 and CDR2: MGHRA, YSYEKL. This CDR3 is 16 amino acids long. The V end lost 0 bases, the J end lost 8 bases, and 17 bases lay between the germline ends. Original handling: The authors estimated nucleated cell counts from reference gene primer amplification. Assay used: immunoSEQ multiplex PCR; TCRdb lists only in-frame clones, some missing. The V and J calls and clone size come from that table; D and trimming were worked out from the DNA. The sample yields 240,000 or so clones, about four fifths seen once. The sequenced material came from peripheral blood. The chain employs TRBV4-1 and TRBJ2-1; tentative D call: TRBD1 (5 bases). This clonotype was obtained from a woman aged 18-35 years with acute or convalescent COVID-19. CDR3 in amino acids: CASSQDLGLGGYEQFF. CDR3 sequence (DNA): TGCGCCAGCAGCCAAGATCTGGGGCTGGGCGGCTATGAGCAGTTCTTC.